The source of this TCR beta chain is a study of T cell repertoires in cytomegalovirus infection. Germline V lookup: CDR1 MNHNY, CDR2 SVGAGI (reference sequence). This CDR3 contains 15 residues. After removal of 2 bases from V and 6 bases from J, the junction contained 5 bases not matched to a gene. To note about this clonotype: Its antigen is not identified.

TCRdb re-derived calls from the reads in MiXCR, one entry per CDR3 protein. This sample has 450,000 to 600,000 distinct CDR3 sequences, with 30% to 35% found just once. This receptor was identified in a human donor in good health (CMV status not recorded). Some clones in this sample may be carry-over from other donors' samples. This chain joins TRBV6-6 and TRBJ2-7; 12 bases map to TRBD2. Sequences were derived from cultured PBMCs, sampled from culture after CMV antigen stimulation. The CDR3 DNA is TGTGCCAGCAGTTACGGACTAGCGGGAAAGAGCGAGCAGTACTTC. It is translated as CASSYGLAGKSEQYF.